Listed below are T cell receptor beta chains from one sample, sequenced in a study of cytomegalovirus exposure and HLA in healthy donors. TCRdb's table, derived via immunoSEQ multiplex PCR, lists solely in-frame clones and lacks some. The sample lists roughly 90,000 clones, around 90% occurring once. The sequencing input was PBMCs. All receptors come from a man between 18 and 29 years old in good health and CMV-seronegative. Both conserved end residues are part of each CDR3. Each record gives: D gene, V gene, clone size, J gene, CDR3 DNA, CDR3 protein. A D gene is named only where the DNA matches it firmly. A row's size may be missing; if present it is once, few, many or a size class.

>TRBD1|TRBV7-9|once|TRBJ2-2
TGTGCCAGCAGCGCAGGACCGGGACAGGGGAACACCGGGGAGCTGTTTTTT
CASSAGPGQGNTGELFF
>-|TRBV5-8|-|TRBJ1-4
TGTGCCAGCAGCTTGGGTCAGGGGAATTTGTTTGAAAAACTGTTTTTT
CASSLGQGNLFEKLFF
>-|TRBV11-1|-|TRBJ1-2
TGTGCCAGCAGCAGGTGGGGGGTCTATGGCTACACCTTC
CASSRWGVYGYTF
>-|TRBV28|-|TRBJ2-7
TGTGCCAGCAGTTTAGAACAGATTACCTACGAGCAGTACTTC
CASSLEQITYEQYF
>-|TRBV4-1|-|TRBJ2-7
TGCGCCAGCAGCCACCCTATAACAGGATCCTACGAGCAGTACTTC
CASSHPITGSYEQYF
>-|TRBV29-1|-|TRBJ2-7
TGCAGCGCCAGAGGGCAGGGGAGTGACGAGCAGTACTTC
CSARGQGSDEQYF
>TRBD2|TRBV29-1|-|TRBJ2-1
TGCAGCGTTGCACGACTAGCGCCTTCCTACAATGAGCAGTTCTTC
CSVARLAPSYNEQFF
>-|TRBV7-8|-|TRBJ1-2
TGTGCCAGCAGCTTAGCGCACAGGAACTATGGCTACACCTTC
CASSLAHRNYGYTF
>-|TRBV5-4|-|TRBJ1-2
TGTGCCAGCAGCTTGGACAGGTTGGATGGCTACACCTTC
CASSLDRLDGYTF
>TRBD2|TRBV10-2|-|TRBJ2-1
TGCGCCAGCAGCTCCTTTAGCGGGAGGTCCTACAATGAGCAGTTCTTC
CASSSFSGRSYNEQFF
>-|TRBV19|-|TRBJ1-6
TGTGCCAGTAACGGGGGTAGTGGTAATTCACCCCTCCACTTT
CASNGGSGNSPLHF
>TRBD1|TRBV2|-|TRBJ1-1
TGTGCCAGCAGTGCAGGGGGCGCCTCTCGGGCTTTCTTT
CASSAGGASRAFF
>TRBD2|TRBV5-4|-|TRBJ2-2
TGTGCCAGCAGCCCCAGCGTGGCTAGCGGGACCGGGGAGCTGTTTTTT
CASSPSVASGTGELFF
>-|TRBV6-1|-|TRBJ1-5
TGTGCCAGCAGTGAAGAGGTGGGGCGCAATCAGCCCCAGCATTTT
CASSEEVGRNQPQHF
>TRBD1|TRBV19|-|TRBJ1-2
TGTGCCAGTAGTACGACAGGGATCTATGGCTACACCTTC
CASSTTGIYGYTF
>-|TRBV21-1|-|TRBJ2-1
TGTGCCAACTTTATAACCCGGAATGAGCAGTTCTTC
CANFITRNEQFF
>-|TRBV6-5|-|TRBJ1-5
TGTGCCAGTCGAGAGACTGGGAGCAATCAGCCCCAGCATTTT
CASRETGSNQPQHF
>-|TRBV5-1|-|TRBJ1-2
TGCGCCAGCAAAGCGGGTGTCTTACCATCTAACTATGGCTACACCTTC
CASKAGVLPSNYGYTF
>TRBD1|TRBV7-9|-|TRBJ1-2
TGTGCCACCAAGCCTCCGGATGGGACAGGGGTAAACTATGGCTACACCTTC
CATKPPDGTGVNYGYTF
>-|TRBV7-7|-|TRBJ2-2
TGTGCTAGCAGCTTAATGTGGAGTATGAGCACCGGGGAGCTGTTTTTT
CASSLMWSMSTGELFF
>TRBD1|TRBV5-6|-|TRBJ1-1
TGTGCCAGCAGCTTGTCCAGGGGGCGGCGGAACACTGAAGCTTTCTTT
CASSLSRGRRNTEAFF
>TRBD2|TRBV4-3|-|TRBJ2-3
TGCGCCAGCAGCCGGACTAGCGGGAGCACAGATACGCAGTATTTT
CASSRTSGSTDTQYF
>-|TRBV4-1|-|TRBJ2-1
TGCGCCAGCAGCCCATCCTTTTATTCTAGCCTCTCCTACAATGAGCAGTTCTTC
CASSPSFYSSLSYNEQFF
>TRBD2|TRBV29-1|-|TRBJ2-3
TGCAGCGCCGGGACTAGCGGCACAGATACGCAGTATTTT
CSAGTSGTDTQYF
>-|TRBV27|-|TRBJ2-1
TGTGCCAGACCGGGATTGGGTCAGGTAGTAGCGGCCCTTTACAATGAGCAGTTCTTC
CARPGLGQVVAALYNEQFF
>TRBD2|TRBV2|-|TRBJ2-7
TGTGCCAGCAGTGAAAGGGGGAATAGCGGGATGTGGTCCTACGAGCAGTACTTC
CASSERGNSGMWSYEQYF
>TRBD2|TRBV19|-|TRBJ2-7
TGTGCCAGTAGTATGCTAGCGGGAGCATTCGAGCAGTACTTC
CASSMLAGAFEQYF
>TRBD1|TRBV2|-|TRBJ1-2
TGTGCCAGCACCGAGGGACAGGGATATGGCTACACCTTC
CASTEGQGYGYTF
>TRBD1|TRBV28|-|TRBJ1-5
TGTGCCAGCAGTTCCCCGCCAGGGGGCGGTCAGCCCCAGCATTTT
CASSSPPGGGQPQHF
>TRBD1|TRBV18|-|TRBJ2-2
TGTGCCAGCTCACCGACAGGACAGGGGAACACCGGGGAGCTGTTTTTT
CASSPTGQGNTGELFF
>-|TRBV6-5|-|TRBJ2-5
TGTGCCAGCATGGAGCGATCGCCGGGAACCCAGTACTTC
CASMERSPGTQYF
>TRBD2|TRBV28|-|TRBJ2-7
TGTGCCAGCAGTTTAGCGACTAGCGGGAGTAGGTACGAGCAGTACTTC
CASSLATSGSRYEQYF
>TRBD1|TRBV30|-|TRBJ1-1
TGTGCCTGGAGTGTACGGAGACAGGGGGCGCGGGACACTGAAGCTTTCTTT
CAWSVRRQGARDTEAFF
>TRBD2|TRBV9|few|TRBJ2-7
TGTGCCAGCAGCGTGGGACTAGCGGGATTCTACGAGCAGTACTTC
CASSVGLAGFYEQYF
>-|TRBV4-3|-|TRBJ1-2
TGCGCCAGCAGCCAAGATGGAGGGTATGGCTACACCTTC
CASSQDGGYGYTF
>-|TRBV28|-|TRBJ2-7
TGTGCCAGCAGTTTAGATCGGGGTGGGTCCTACGAGCAGTACTTC
CASSLDRGGSYEQYF
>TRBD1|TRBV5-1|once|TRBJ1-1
TGCGCCAGCAGCGTGACAGGGGCTGGGACTGAAGCTTTCTTT
CASSVTGAGTEAFF
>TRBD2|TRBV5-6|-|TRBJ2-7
TGTGCCAGCAGCGAACAGGGACTAGCGGGAGAGGGGGTAAGGCACTTC
CASSEQGLAGEGVRHF
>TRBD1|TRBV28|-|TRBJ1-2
TGTGCCAACCAGGACAGGGCGAGCTATGGCTACACCTTC
CANQDRASYGYTF
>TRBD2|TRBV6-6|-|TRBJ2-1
TGTGCCAGCACCCCCCCCGGGACTAGCGGGAACAATGAGCAGTTCTTC
CASTPPGTSGNNEQFF
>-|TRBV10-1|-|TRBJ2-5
TGCGCCAGCAGTGAAAGGGGTAGCAGGACCCAAGAGACCCAGTACTTC
CASSERGSRTQETQYF
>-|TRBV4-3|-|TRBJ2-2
TGCGCCAGGACAAATACCGGGCGGGAAAGAAAGGGGTACACCGGGGAGCTGTTTTTT
CARTNTGRERKGYTGELFF
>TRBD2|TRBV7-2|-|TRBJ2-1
TGTGCCAGCAGTTCGACTAGCGGGAGGCCCTACAATGAGCAGTTCTTC
CASSSTSGRPYNEQFF
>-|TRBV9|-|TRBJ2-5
TGTGCCAGCAGCGTAGGGAGTGTTTGGGAGACCCAGTACTTC
CASSVGSVWETQYF
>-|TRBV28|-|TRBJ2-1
TGTGCCAGCACCCCCCGGCGAGGGGGGGCGTTCTTC
CASTPRRGGAFF
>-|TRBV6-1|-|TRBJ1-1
TGTGCCGGAGGACTCCGGGGAGGCGAGGCCACTGAAGCTTTCTTT
CAGGLRGGEATEAFF
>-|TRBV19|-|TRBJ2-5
TGTGCCAGCGCTCTGGGGGGACAGCAAGAGACCCAGTACTTC
CASALGGQQETQYF
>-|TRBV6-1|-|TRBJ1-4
TGTGCCAGCATAAAAGTGGGGGGTTCTAATGAAAAACTGTTTTTT
CASIKVGGSNEKLFF
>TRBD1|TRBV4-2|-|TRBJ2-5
TGTGCCAGCAGCCAAGACGGGACAGATGAAGAGACCCAGTACTTC
CASSQDGTDEETQYF
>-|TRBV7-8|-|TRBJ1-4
TGTGCCAGCAGCTTGCAGGGGTCAACTAATGAAAAACTGTTTTTT
CASSLQGSTNEKLFF
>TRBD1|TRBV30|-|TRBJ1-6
TGTGCCTGGAGTAGAGGGCCGGACAGGGGTTCACCCCTCCACTTT
CAWSRGPDRGSPLHF
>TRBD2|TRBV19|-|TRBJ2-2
TGTGCCAGTAGTCGACTAGCGGTGTACACCGGGGAGCTGTTTTTT
CASSRLAVYTGELFF
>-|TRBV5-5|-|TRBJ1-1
TGTGCCAGCAGCGCCGGACAGTACATGAACACTGAAGCTTTCTTT
CASSAGQYMNTEAFF
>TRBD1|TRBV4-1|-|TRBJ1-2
TGCGCCAGCAGCCAGACAGGGTTGAACTATGGCTACACCTTC
CASSQTGLNYGYTF
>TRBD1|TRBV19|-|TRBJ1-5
TGTGCCAGTAGTGTCCGGGACAGGGGGGTGAGGAGCAATCAGCCCCAGCATTTT
CASSVRDRGVRSNQPQHF